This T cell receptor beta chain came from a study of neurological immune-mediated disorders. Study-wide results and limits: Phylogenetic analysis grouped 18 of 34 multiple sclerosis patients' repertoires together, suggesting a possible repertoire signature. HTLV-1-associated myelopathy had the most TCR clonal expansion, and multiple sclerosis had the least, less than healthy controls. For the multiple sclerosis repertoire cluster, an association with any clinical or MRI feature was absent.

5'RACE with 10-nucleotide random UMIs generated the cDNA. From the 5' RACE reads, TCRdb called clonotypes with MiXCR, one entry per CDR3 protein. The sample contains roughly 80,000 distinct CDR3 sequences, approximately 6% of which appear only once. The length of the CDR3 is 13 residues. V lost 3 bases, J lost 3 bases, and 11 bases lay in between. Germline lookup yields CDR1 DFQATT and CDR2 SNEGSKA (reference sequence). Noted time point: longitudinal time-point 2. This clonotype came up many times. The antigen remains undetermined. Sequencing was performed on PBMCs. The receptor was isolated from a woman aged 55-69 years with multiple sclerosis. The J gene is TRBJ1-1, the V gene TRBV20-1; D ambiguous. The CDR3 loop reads CSASRGSDTEAFF. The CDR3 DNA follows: TGCAGTGCTAGCCGGGGTTCGGACACTGAAGCTTTCTTT.